This T cell receptor beta chain derives from a study of human T cells and chemical hapten exposure. Study summary: Recorded diagnoses among the mostly female patients were alopecia areata, totalis or universalis. Study findings and constraints: In comparison with controls, expanded TCRs gave rise to a significantly larger number of large CDR3 similarity clusters.

Time point denoted: patch test 3, about 24 weeks after DPC sensitization. Treatment noted: therapeutic diphenylcyclopropenone sensitization with weekly scalp DPC. Library construction involved attaching unique molecular identifiers to individual cDNA molecules, which allowed quantitative, reproducible TCR counting. TCRdb re-analysed the RACE reads in MiXCR, keeping a single row per CDR3 protein. Seen here are more than 70,000 distinct CDR3 sequences, approximately 11% observed once, and the top ten hold 0.85% to 1.2%. In its sample, this clonotype was seen many times. The antigen remains undetermined. This clonotype was obtained from a woman aged 30 to 39 with alopecia areata. Some clones in this sample may be carry-over from other donors' samples. The material was whole blood, obtained in connection with sensitization to the hapten diphenylcyclopropenone (DPC).

This CDR3 is CASSLRTSGGETQYF. Written as DNA, the CDR3 is TGTGCCAGCAGCTTAAGGACTAGCGGGGGAGAGACCCAGTACTTC. The J gene is TRBJ2-5, the V gene TRBV7-2, with 13 nucleotides matching TRBD2. Germline CDR1 is SGHTA and CDR2 is FQGNSA. This CDR3 comprises 15 residues. V shed 2 bases, J shed 4 bases, and the junction held 1 base outside the gene matches.